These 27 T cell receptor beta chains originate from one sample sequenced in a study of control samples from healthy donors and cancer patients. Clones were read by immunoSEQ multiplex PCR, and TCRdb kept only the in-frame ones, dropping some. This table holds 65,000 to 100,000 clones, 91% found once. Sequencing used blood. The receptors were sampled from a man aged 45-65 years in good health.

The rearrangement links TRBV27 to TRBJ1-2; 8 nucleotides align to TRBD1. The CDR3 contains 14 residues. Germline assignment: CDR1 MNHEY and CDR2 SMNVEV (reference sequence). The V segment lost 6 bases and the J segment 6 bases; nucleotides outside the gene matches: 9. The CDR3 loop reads CASSSDRVSHGYTF. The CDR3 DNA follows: TGTGCCAGCAGCTCGGACAGGGTTTCGCATGGCTACACCTTC.

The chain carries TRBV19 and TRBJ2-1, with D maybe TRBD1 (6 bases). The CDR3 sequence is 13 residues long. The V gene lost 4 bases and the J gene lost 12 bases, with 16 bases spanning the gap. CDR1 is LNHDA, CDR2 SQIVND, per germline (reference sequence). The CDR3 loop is CASSRGRRSRQFF. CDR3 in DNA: TGTGCCAGTAGTAGGGGGCGACGGAGTAGGCAGTTCTTC.

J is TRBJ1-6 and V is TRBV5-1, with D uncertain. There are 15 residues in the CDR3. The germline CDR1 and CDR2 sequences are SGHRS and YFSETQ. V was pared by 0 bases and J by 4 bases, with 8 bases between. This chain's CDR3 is CASSLAGGYNSPLHF. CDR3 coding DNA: TGCGCCAGCAGCTTGGCGGGAGGGTATAATTCACCCCTCCACTTT.

CDR3 DNA sequence: TGCGCCAGCAGCCGGACAGCCAGTAGCTCCTACGAGCAGTACTTC. Its translation: CASSRTASSSYEQYF. The chain couples TRBV5-1 to TRBJ2-7; D is perhaps TRBD1 (6 bases). V lost 4 bases and J 0 bases, leaving 14 bases between the germline ends. The CDR3 contains 15 residues. The germline CDR1 and CDR2 sequences are SGHRS and YFSETQ.

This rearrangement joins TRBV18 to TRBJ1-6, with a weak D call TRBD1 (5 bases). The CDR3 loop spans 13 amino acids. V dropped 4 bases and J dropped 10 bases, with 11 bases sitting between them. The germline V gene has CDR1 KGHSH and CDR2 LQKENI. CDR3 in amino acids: CASSLGVRSPLHF. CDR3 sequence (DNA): TGTGCCAGCTCACTAGGGGTTCGCTCACCCCTCCACTTT.

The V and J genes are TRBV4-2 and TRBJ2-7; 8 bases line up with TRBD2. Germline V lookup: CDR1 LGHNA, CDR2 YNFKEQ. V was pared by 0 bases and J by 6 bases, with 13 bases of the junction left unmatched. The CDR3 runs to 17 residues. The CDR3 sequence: CASSQEVGLRGGREQYF. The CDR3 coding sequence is TGTGCCAGCAGCCAAGAAGTTGGGCTTCGGGGGGGGCGCGAGCAGTACTTC.

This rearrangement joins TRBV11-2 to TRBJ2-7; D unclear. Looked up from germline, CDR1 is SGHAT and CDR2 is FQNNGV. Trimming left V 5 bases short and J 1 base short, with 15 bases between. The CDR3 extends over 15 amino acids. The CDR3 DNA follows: TGTGCCAGCAGCCATACCCAGTGGGGTTCCTACGAGCAGTACTTC. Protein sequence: CASSHTQWGSYEQYF. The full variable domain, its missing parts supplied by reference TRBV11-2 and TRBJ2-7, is EAGVAQSPRYKIIEKRQSVAFWCNPISGHATLYWYQQILGQGPKLLIQFQNNGVVDDSQLPKDRFSAERLKGVDSTLKIQPAKLEDSAVYLCASSHTQWGSYEQYFGPGTRLTVT.

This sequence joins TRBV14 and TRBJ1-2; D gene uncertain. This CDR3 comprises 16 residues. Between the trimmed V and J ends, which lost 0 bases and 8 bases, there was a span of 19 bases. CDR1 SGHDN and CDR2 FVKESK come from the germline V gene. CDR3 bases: TGTGCCAGCAGCCAAGATCGTGGGCTCACTCGGAGGGGCTACACCTTC. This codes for CASSQDRGLTRRGYTF.

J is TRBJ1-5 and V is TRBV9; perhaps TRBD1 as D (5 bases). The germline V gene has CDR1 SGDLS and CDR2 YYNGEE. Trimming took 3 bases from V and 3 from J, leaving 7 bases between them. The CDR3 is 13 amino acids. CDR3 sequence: CASSGGYNQPQHF. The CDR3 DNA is TGTGCCAGCAGCGGGGGCTACAATCAGCCCCAGCATTTT. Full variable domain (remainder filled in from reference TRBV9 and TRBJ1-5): DSGVTQTPKHLITATGQRVTLRCSPRSGDLSVYWYQQSLDQGLQFLIQYYNGEERAKGNILERFSAQQFPDLHSELNLSSLELGDSALYFCASSGGYNQPQHFGDGTRLSIL.

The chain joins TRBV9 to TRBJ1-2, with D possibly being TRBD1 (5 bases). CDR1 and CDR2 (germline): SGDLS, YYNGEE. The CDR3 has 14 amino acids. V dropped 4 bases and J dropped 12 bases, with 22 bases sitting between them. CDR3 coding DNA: TGTGCCAGCAGCAGGCAAACAGGTTTGAACGGCCACACCTTC. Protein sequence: CASSRQTGLNGHTF.

The CDR3 is CASSISGQGLTDTQYF. As DNA, the CDR3 is TGTGCCAGTAGTATATCGGGACAGGGTTTGACAGATACGCAGTATTTT. J is TRBJ2-3 and V is TRBV19, with 9 bases lining up with TRBD1. Germline-derived CDR1 and CDR2 are LNHDA and SQIVND (reference sequence). The CDR3 runs 16 residues. J lost 3 bases, V lost 2 bases, and 6 bases had no gene match.

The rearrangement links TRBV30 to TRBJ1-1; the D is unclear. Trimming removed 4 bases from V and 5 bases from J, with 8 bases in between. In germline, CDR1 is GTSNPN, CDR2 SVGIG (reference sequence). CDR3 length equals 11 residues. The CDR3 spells CAWKERTEAFF. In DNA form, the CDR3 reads TGTGCCTGGAAGGAAAGAACTGAAGCTTTCTTT.

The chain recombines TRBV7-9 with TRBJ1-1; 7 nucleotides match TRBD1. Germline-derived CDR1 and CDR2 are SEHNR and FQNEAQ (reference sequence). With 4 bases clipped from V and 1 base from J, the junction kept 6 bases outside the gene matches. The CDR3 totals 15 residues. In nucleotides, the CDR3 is TGTGCCAGCAGCTGGGAGACAGGGCGGAACACTGAAGCTTTCTTT. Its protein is CASSWETGRNTEAFF. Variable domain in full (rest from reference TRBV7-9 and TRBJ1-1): DTGVSQNPRHKITKRGQNVTFRCDPISEHNRLYWYRQTLGQGPEFLTYFQNEAQLEKSRLLSDRFSAERPKGSFSTLEIQRTEQGDSAMYLCASSWETGRNTEAFFGQGTRLTVV.

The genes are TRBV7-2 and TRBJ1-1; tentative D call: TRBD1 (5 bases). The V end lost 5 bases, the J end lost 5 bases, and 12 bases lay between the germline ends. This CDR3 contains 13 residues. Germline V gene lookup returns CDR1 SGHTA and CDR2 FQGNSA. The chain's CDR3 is CASSPRGGTEAFF. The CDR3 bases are TGTGCCAGCAGCCCCCGTGGGGGGACTGAAGCTTTCTTT.

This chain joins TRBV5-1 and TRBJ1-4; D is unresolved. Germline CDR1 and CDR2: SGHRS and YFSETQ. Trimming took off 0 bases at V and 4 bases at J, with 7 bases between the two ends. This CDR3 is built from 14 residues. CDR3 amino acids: CASSLAGYNEKLFF. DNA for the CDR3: TGCGCCAGCAGCTTGGCAGGTTATAATGAAAAACTGTTTTTT. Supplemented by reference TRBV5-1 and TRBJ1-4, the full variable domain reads KAGVTQTPRYLIKTRGQQVTLSCSPISGHRSVSWYQQTPGQGLQFLFEYFSETQRNKGNFPGRFSGRQFSNSRSEMNVSTLELGDSALYLCASSLAGYNEKLFFGSGTQLSVL.

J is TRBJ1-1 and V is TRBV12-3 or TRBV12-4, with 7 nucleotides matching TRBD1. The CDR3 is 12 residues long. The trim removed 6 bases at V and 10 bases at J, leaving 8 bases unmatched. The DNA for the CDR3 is TGTGCCAGCAGCAAACGACAGGGAAGAGCTTTCTTT. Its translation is CASSKRQGRAFF.

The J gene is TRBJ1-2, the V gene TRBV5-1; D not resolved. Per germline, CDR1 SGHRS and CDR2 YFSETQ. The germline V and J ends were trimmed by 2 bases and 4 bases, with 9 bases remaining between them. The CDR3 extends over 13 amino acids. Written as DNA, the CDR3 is TGCGCCAGCAGCTTTGACGGTCTCTATGGCTACACCTTC. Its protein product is CASSFDGLYGYTF.

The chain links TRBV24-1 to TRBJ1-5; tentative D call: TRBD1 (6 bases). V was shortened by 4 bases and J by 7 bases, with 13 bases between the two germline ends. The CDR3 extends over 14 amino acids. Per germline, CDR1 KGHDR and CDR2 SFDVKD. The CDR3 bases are TGTGCCACCAGTGACACAGGGTTTCAGCAGCCCCAGCATTTT. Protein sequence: CATSDTGFQQPQHF.

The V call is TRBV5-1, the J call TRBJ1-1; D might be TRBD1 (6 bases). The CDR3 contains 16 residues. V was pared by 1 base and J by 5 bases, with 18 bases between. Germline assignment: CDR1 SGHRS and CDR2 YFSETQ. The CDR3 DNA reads TGCGCCAGCAGCTTGTCTGGGGGCAGAACGAAAACTGAAGCTTTCTTT. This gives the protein CASSLSGGRTKTEAFF.

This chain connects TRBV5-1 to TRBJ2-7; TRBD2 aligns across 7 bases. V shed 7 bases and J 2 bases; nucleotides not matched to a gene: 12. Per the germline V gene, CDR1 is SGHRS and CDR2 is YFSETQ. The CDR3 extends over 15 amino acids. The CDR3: CASRNSSGLTYEQYF. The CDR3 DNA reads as TGCGCCAGCCGAAACTCTAGCGGACTCACCTACGAGCAGTACTTC.

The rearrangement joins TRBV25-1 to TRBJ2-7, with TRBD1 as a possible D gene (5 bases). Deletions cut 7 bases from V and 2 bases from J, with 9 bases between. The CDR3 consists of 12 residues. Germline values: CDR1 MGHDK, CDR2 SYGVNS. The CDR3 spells CASKGAPYEQYF. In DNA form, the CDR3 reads TGTGCCAGCAAAGGGGCTCCCTACGAGCAGTACTTC.

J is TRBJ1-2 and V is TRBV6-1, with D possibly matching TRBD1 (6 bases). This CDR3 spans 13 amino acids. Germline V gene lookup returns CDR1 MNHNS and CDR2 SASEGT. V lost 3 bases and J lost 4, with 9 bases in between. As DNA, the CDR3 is TGTGCCAGCAGTGAGGTAGGGGGCTATGGCTACACCTTC. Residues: CASSEVGGYGYTF.

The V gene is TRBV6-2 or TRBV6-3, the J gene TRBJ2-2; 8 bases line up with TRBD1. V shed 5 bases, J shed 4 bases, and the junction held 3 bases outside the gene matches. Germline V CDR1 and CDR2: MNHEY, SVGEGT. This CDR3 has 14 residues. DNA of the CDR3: TGTGCCAGCAGTCGGACAGGGCGCACCGGGGAGCTGTTTTTT. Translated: CASSRTGRTGELFF.

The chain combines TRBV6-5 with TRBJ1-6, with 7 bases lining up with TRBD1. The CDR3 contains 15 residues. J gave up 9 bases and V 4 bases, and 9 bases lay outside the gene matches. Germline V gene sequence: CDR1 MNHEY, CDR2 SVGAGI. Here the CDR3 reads CASSSTQGRSSPLHF. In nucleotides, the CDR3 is TGTGCCAGCAGTTCCACACAGGGGAGGAGTTCACCCCTCCACTTT.

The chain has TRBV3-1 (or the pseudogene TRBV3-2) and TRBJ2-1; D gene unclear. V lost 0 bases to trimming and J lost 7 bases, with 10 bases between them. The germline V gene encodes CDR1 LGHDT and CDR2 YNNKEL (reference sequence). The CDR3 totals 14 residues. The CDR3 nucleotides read TGTGCCAGCAGCCAAGATTTTTATTCTAATGAGCAGTTCTTC. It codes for CASSQDFYSNEQFF.

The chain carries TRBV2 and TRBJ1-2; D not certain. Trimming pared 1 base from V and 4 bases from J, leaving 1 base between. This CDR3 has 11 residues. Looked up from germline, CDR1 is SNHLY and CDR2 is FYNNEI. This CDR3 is CASSEGYGYTF. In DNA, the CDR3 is TGTGCCAGCAGTGAAGGCTATGGCTACACCTTC.

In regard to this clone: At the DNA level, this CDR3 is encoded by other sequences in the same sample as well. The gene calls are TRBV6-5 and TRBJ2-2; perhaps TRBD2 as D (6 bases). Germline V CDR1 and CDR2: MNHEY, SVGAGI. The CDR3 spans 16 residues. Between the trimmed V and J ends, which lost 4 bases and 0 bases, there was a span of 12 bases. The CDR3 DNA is TGTGCCAGCAGTTCGGGTTGGGGGGCGAACACCGGGGAGCTGTTTTTT. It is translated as CASSSGWGANTGELFF.